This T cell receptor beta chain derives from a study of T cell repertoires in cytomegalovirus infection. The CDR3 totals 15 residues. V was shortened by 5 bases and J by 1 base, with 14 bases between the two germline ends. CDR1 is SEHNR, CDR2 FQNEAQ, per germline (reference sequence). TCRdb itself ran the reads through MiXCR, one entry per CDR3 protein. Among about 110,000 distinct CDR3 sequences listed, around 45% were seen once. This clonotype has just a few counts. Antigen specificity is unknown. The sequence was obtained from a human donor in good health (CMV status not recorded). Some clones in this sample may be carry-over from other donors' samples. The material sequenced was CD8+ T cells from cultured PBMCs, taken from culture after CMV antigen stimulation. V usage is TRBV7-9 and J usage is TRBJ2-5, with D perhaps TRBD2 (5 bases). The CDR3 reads CASSIVGVSQETQYF. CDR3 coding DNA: TGTGCCAGCAGCATAGTCGGGGTATCCCAAGAGACCCAGTACTTC. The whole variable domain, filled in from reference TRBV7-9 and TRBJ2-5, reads DTGVSQNPRHKITKRGQNVTFRCDPISEHNRLYWYRQTLGQGPEFLTYFQNEAQLEKSRLLSDRFSAERPKGSFSTLEIQRTEQGDSAMYLCASSIVGVSQETQYFGPGTRLLVL.